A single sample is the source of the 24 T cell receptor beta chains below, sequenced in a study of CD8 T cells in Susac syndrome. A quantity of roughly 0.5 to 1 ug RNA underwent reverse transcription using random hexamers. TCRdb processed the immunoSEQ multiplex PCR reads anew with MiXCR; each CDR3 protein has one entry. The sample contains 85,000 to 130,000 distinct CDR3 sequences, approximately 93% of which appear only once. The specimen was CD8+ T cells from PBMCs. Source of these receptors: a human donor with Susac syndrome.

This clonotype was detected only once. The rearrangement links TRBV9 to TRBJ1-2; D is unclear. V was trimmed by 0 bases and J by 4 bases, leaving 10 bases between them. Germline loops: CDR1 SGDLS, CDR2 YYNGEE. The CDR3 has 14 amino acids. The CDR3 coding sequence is TGTGCCAGCAGCGTAGCCGGCGCGGGCTATGGCTACACCTTC. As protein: CASSVAGAGYGYTF.

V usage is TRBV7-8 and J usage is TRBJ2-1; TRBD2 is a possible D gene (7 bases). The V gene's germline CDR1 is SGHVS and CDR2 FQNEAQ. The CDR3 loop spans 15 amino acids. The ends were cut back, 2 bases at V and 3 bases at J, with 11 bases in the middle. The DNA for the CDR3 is TGTGCCAGCAGCTTACCGGGGGGCTACTACAATGAGCAGTTCTTC. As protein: CASSLPGGYYNEQFF.

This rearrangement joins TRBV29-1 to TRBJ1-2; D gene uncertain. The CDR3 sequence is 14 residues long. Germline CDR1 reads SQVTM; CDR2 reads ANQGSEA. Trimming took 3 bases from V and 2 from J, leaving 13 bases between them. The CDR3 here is CSVDGQTGNYGYTF. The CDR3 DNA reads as TGCAGCGTTGACGGCCAGACCGGGAACTATGGCTACACCTTC.

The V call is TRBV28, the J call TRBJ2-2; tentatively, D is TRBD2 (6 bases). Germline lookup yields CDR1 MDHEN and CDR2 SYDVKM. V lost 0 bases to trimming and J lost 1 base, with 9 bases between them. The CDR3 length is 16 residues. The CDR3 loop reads CASSLWDGGNTGELFF. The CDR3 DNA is TGTGCCAGCAGTTTATGGGACGGGGGGAACACCGGGGAGCTGTTTTTT.

CDR3 amino acids: CATSSSSDQETQYF. In DNA, the CDR3 is TGTGCCACCTCTTCGTCTAGCGATCAAGAGACCCAGTACTTC. The rearrangement links TRBV10-3 to TRBJ2-5, with D possibly matching TRBD2 (6 bases). The germline CDR1 and CDR2 sequences are ENHRY and SYGVKD. The V gene lost 10 bases and the J gene lost 2 bases, with 17 bases spanning the gap. There are 14 residues in the CDR3.

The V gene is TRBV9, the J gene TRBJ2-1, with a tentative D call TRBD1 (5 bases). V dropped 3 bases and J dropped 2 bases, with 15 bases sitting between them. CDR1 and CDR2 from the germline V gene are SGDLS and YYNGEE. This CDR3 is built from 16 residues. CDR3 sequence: CASSALQGSPYNEQFF. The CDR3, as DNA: TGTGCCAGCAGCGCCCTGCAGGGTTCGCCCTACAATGAGCAGTTCTTC.

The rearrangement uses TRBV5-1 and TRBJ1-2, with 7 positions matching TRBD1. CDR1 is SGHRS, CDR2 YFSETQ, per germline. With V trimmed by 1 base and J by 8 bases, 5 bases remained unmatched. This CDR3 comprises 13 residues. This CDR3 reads CASSLSPGGGYTF. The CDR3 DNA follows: TGCGCCAGCAGCTTGTCACCAGGGGGAGGCTACACCTTC.

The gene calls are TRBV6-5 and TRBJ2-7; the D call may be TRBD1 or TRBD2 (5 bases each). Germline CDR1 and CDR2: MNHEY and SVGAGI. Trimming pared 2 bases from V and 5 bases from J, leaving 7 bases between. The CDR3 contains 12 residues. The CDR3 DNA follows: TGTGCCAGCAGTTACGGGACCGACGAGCAGTACTTC. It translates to CASSYGTDEQYF.

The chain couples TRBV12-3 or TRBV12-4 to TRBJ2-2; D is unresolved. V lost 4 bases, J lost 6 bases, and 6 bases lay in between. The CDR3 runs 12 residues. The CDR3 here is CASSYSPGELFF. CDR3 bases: TGTGCCAGCAGTTACAGTCCCGGGGAGCTGTTTTTT.

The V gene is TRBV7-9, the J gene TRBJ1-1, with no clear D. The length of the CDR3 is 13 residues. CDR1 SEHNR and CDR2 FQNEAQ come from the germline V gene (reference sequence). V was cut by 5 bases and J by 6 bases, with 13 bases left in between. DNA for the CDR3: TGTGCCAGCAGCATCGACATCGGCCCTGAAGCTTTCTTT. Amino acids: CASSIDIGPEAFF.

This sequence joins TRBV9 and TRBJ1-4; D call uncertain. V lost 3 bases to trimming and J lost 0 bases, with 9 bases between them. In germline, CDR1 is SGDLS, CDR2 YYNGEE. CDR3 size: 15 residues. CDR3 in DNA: TGTGCCAGCAGCGCCGGATCCTCAACTAATGAAAAACTGTTTTTT. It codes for CASSAGSSTNEKLFF.

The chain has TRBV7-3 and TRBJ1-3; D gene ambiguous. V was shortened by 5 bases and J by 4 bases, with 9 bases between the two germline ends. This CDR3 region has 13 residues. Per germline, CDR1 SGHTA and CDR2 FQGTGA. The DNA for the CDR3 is TGTGCCAGCAGCGATTATCCGGGAAACACCATATATTTT. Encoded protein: CASSDYPGNTIYF. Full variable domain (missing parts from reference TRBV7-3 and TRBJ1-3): GAGVSQTPSNKVTEKGKYVELRCDPISGHTALYWYRQSLGQGPEFLIYFQGTGAADDSGLPNDRFFAVRPEGSVSTLKIQRTERGDSAVYLCASSDYPGNTIYFGEGSWLTVV.

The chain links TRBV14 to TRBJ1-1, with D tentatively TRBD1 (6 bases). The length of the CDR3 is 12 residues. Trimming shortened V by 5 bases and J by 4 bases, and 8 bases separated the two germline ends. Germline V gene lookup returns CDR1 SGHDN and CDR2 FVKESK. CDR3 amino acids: CASSGGATEAFF. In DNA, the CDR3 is TGTGCCAGCAGCGGGGGGGCCACTGAAGCTTTCTTT.

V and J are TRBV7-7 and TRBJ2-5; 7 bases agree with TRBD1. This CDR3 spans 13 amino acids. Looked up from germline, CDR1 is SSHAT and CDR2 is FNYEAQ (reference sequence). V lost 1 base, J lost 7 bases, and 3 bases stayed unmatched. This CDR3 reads CASSLEGGATQYF. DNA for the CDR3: TGTGCCAGCAGCTTAGAAGGGGGCGCGACCCAGTACTTC.

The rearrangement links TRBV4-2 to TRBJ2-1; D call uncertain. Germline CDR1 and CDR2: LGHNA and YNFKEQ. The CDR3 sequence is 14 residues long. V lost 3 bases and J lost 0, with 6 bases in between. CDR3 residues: CASSQPGSYNEQFF. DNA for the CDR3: TGTGCCAGCAGCCAGCCGGGCTCCTACAATGAGCAGTTCTTC.

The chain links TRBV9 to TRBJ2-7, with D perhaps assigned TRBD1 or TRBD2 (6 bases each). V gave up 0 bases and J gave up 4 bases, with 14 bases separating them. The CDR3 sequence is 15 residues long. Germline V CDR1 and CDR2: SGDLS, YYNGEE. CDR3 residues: CASSVGGDTSYEQYF. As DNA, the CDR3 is TGTGCCAGCAGCGTAGGGGGGGACACATCATACGAGCAGTACTTC. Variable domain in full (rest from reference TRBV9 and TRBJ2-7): DSGVTQTPKHLITATGQRVTLRCSPRSGDLSVYWYQQSLDQGLQFLIQYYNGEERAKGNILERFSAQQFPDLHSELNLSSLELGDSALYFCASSVGGDTSYEQYFGPGTRLTVT.

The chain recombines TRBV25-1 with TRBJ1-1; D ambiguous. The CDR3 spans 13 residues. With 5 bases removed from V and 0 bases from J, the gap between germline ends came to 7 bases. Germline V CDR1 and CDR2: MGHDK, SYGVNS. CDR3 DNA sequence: TGTGCCAGCAGTTTTGGGTTGAACACTGAAGCTTTCTTT. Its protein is CASSFGLNTEAFF.

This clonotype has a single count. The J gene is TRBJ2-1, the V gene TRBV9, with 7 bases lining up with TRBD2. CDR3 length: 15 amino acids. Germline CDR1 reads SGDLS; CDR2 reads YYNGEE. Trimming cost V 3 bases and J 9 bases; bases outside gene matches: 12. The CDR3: CASSGKTSPLSEQFF. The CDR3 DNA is TGTGCCAGCAGCGGCAAGACTAGCCCCCTCAGTGAGCAGTTCTTC.

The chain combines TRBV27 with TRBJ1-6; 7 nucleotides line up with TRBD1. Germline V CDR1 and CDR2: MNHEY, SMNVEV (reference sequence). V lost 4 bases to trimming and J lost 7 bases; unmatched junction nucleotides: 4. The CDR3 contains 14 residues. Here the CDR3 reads CASSSRQGNSPLHF. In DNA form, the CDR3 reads TGTGCCAGCAGTTCGCGACAGGGAAATTCACCCCTCCACTTT.

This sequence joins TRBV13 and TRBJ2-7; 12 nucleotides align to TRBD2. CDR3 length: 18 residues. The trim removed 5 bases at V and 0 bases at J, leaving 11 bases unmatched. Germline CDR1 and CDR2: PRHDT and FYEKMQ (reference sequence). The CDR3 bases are TGTGCCAGCAGCGGTGAGACTAGCGGGGGACCGAGCTCCTACGAGCAGTACTTC. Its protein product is CASSGETSGGPSSYEQYF.

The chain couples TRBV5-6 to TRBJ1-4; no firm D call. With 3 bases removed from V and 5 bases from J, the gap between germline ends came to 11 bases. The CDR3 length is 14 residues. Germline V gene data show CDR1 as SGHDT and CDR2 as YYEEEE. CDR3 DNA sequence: TGTGCCAGCAGCTCCCTCGGCGGAAATGAAAAACTGTTTTTT. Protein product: CASSSLGGNEKLFF.

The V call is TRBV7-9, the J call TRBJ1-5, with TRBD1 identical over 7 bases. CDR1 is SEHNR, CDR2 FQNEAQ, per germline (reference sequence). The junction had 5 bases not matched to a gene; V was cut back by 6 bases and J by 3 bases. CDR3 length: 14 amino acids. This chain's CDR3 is CASRQTGYNQPQHF. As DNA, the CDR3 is TGTGCCAGCAGGCAGACAGGGTACAATCAGCCCCAGCATTTT.

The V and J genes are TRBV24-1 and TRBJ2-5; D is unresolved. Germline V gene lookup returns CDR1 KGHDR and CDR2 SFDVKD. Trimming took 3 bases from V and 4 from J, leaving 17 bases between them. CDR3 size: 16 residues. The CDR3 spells CATSDGGGALGETQYF. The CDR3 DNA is TGTGCCACCAGTGATGGCGGCGGCGCACTGGGAGAGACCCAGTACTTC.

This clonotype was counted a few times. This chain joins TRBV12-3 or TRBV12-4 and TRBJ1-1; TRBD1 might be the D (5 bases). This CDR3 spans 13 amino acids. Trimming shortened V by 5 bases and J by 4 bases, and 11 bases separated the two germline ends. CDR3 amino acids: CASSPGGGTEAFF. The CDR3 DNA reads TGTGCCAGCAGTCCGGGGGGGGGCACTGAAGCTTTCTTT.